Presented here are 28 T cell receptor beta chains from one specimen sequenced in a study of pediatric ulcerative colitis. The assay was immunoSEQ multiplex PCR, and TCRdb's table has in-frame clones only and misses some. In the table there are approximately 22,000 clones, around 69% of which are singletons. The rectum was sampled with one to two pinch biopsies at colonoscopy. Sequencing input: gut tissue. The receptors stem from a boy between 10 and 17 years old with severe ulcerative colitis.

V and J are TRBV30 and TRBJ2-7, with TRBD2 matching 8 bases. V shed 2 bases, J shed 2 bases, and the junction held 5 bases outside the gene matches. CDR3 length equals 14 residues. In germline, CDR1 is GTSNPN, CDR2 SVGIG (reference sequence). CDR3 in amino acids: CAWSRRGVAYEQYF. CDR3 bases: TGTGCCTGGAGTAGGCGGGGGGTTGCCTACGAGCAGTACTTC.

J is TRBJ1-1 and V is TRBV5-4; D unresolved. Germline CDR1 is SGHNT and CDR2 is YYREEE (reference sequence). V was cut by 0 bases and J by 1 base, with 7 bases left in between. This CDR3 region has 14 residues. CDR3 protein: CASSLVAGNTEAFF. CDR3 coding DNA: TGTGCCAGCAGCTTGGTGGCGGGGAACACTGAAGCTTTCTTT.

DNA of the CDR3: TGCGCCAGCAGTGAGACCGGGACCCTCAATGAGCAGTTCTTC. Translated, it gives CASSETGTLNEQFF. The chain combines TRBV10-1 with TRBJ2-1, with D tentatively TRBD1 or TRBD2 (5 bases each). The CDR3 extends over 14 amino acids. The ends were cut back, 2 bases at V and 6 bases at J, with 11 bases in the middle. The V gene's germline CDR1 is WNHNN and CDR2 SYGVQD (reference sequence).

There are a few counts of this clone. The chain combines TRBV7-2 with TRBJ1-1, with 8 bases identical to TRBD1. The CDR3 length is 11 residues. Germline CDR1 and CDR2: SGHTA and FQGNSA. V lost 5 bases, J lost 11 bases, and 4 bases stayed unmatched. DNA of the CDR3: TGTGCCAGCAGCCTGGACAGGGTTGCTTTCTTT. Encoded protein: CASSLDRVAFF.

The chain is built from TRBV5-1 and TRBJ2-7; TRBD1 might be the D (6 bases). V lost 4 bases and J 4 bases, leaving 15 bases between the germline ends. This CDR3 is built from 14 residues. Per the germline V gene, CDR1 is SGHRS and CDR2 is YFSETQ. This chain's CDR3 is CASSTGQRNYEQYF. CDR3 nucleotides: TGCGCCAGCAGCACGGGACAACGCAATTACGAGCAGTACTTC.

The table lists this clone with a few counts. The chain links TRBV2 to TRBJ1-2; D remains unclear. Germline V gives CDR1 SNHLY, CDR2 FYNNEI. This CDR3 region has 13 residues. V shed 7 bases and J shed 7 bases, with 16 bases lying between them. This CDR3 is CASKTDERSGYTF. In DNA form, the CDR3 reads TGTGCCAGCAAAACTGATGAGCGGTCTGGCTACACCTTC.

In the case of this clone: Within the sample, other DNA sequences also encode this same CDR3. This sequence joins TRBV29-1 and TRBJ1-4, with TRBD1 matching 7 bases. The CDR3 runs to 14 residues. V was pared by 4 bases and J by 4 bases, with 6 bases of the junction left unmatched. The germline gives CDR1 SQVTM, CDR2 ANQGSEA. DNA for the CDR3: TGCAGCGTTGCGGGGGACAGCCTTAATGAAAAACTGTTTTTT. Residues: CSVAGDSLNEKLFF.

The chain combines TRBV5-1 with TRBJ1-5; 11 bases line up with TRBD1. V lost 4 bases and J lost 5; bases outside the gene matches: 5. Germline CDR1 reads SGHRS; CDR2 reads YFSETQ. This CDR3 region has 15 residues. CDR3 in amino acids: CASSAGQGGDQPQHF. CDR3 DNA: TGCGCCAGCAGCGCGGGACAGGGGGGAGATCAGCCCCAGCATTTT.

The chain is built from TRBV9 and TRBJ2-7; D not resolved. V dropped 4 bases and J dropped 4 bases, with 15 bases sitting between them. Germline CDR1 is SGDLS and CDR2 is YYNGEE. CDR3 size: 14 residues. DNA of the CDR3: TGTGCCAGCAGCCCCGGACCGTGGAGTTACGAGCAGTACTTC. This codes for CASSPGPWSYEQYF.

As concerns this clone: The same CDR3 arises from other DNA sequences in this sample as well. This chain uses TRBV9 with TRBJ1-2; D might be TRBD1 (6 bases). Trimming shortened V by 2 bases and J by 3 bases, and 14 bases separated the two germline ends. Germline assignment: CDR1 SGDLS and CDR2 YYNGEE. The CDR3 runs 15 residues. CDR3 in DNA: TGTGCCAGCAGCGTCGGACCGGGGGCGGACTATGGCTACACCTTC. Translation gives CASSVGPGADYGYTF.

J is TRBJ2-5 and V is TRBV10-2; 10 nucleotides align to TRBD2. With 4 bases clipped from V and 3 bases from J, the junction kept 8 bases outside the gene matches. Germline V gene sequence: CDR1 WSHSY, CDR2 SAAADI. CDR3 size: 16 residues. The CDR3 reads CASSGLAGASKETQYF. For the CDR3, the DNA is TGCGCCAGCAGTGGGCTAGCGGGGGCTTCCAAAGAGACCCAGTACTTC.

J is TRBJ2-7 and V is TRBV6-1; weak D call: TRBD1 (6 bases). The germline V gene encodes CDR1 MNHNS and CDR2 SASEGT. CDR3 length equals 15 residues. V lost 2 bases to trimming and J lost 2 bases, with 13 bases between them. The CDR3 region has the DNA TGTGCCAGCAGTGAATGGTCAGGGGAAGCCTACGAGCAGTACTTC. This translates into CASSEWSGEAYEQYF.

The chain employs TRBV30 and TRBJ1-6; no clear D gene. Germline CDR1 reads GTSNPN; CDR2 reads SVGIG (reference sequence). V shed 0 bases and J shed 7 bases, with 13 bases lying between them. The CDR3 runs 15 residues. For the CDR3, the DNA is TGTGCCTGGAGTGTACCAGGTGTAAGAAATTCACCCCTCCACTTT. Translating it yields CAWSVPGVRNSPLHF.

The chain combines TRBV29-1 with TRBJ2-4; no reliable D call. With 2 bases removed from V and 6 bases from J, the gap between germline ends came to 11 bases. The germline CDR1 and CDR2 sequences are SQVTM and ANQGSEA. CDR3 length equals 13 residues. The CDR3 region is CSVESSAGNIQYF. Written as DNA, the CDR3 is TGCAGCGTTGAATCAAGTGCCGGAAACATTCAGTACTTC.

In its sample, this clone was seen once. The J gene is TRBJ1-1, the V gene TRBV30; a weak D match, TRBD1 (5 bases). CDR3 length: 15 amino acids. Trimming removed 2 bases at V and 1 base at J, with 14 bases between. CDR1 and CDR2 (germline): GTSNPN, SVGIG (reference sequence). The CDR3, as DNA: TGTGCCTGGAGTAGAATAGGGACGGCGAACACTGAAGCTTTCTTT. Protein product: CAWSRIGTANTEAFF.

The J gene is TRBJ1-2, the V gene TRBV5-1; a possible D gene is TRBD1 (6 bases). The CDR3 is 13 amino acids. CDR1 is SGHRS, CDR2 YFSETQ, per germline. Trimming took 1 base from V and 8 from J, leaving 12 bases between them. The CDR3 bases are TGCGCCAGCAGCTTGCAACAGGGTAAAGGCTACACCTTC. The encoded protein is CASSLQQGKGYTF.

CDR3 sequence (DNA): TGTGCCAGCAGCCGGGGGGGGACTAATGAAAAACTGTTTTTT. This sequence encodes CASSRGGTNEKLFF. This rearrangement joins TRBV7-6 to TRBJ1-4; weak D call: TRBD1 (5 bases). V lost 5 bases, J lost 2 bases, and 9 bases lay in between. This CDR3 has 14 residues. Germline V gene data show CDR1 as SGHVS and CDR2 as FNYEAQ. Supplemented by reference TRBV7-6 and TRBJ1-4, the full variable domain reads GAGVSQSPRYKVTKRGQDVALRCDPISGHVSLYWYRQALGQGPEFLTYFNYEAQQDKSGLPNDRFSAERPEGSISTLTIQRTEQRDSAMYRCASSRGGTNEKLFFGSGTQLSVL.

The chain recombines TRBV19 with TRBJ2-5; 9 bases align to TRBD1. CDR1 and CDR2 (germline): LNHDA, SQIVND (reference sequence). This CDR3 comprises 20 residues. The V and J ends lost 5 bases and 5 bases, in that order; junction bases with no gene match: 24. The CDR3: CASSPRRGTGSPISRETQYF. As DNA, the CDR3 is TGTGCCAGTAGTCCCCGCCGCGGGACAGGGTCTCCAATTTCGCGGGAGACCCAGTACTTC.

CDR3 DNA: TGTGCCAGCAGGGGGACAGGGCCCTACGAGCAGTACTTC. Translation gives CASRGTGPYEQYF. The chain links TRBV6-5 to TRBJ2-7, with 9 bases that match TRBD1. There are 13 residues in the CDR3. The germline V gene has CDR1 MNHEY and CDR2 SVGAGI. V dropped 6 bases and J dropped 2; count of bases not matched to a gene: 2.

The V gene is TRBV6-6, the J gene TRBJ2-1; D may correspond to TRBD1 or TRBD2 (7 bases each). CDR1 is MNHNY and CDR2 is SVGAGI in the germline V gene (reference sequence). The CDR3 spans 15 residues. Between the trimmed V and J ends, which lost 5 bases and 9 bases, there was a span of 20 bases. The CDR3 spells CASSTPRGGVGEQFF. DNA of the CDR3: TGTGCCAGCAGTACCCCCAGGGGGGGCGTGGGTGAGCAGTTCTTC.

This clone appeared a single time. The chain employs TRBV6-6 and TRBJ1-1; possibly TRBD1 for D (5 bases). CDR1 is MNHNY and CDR2 is SVGAGI in the germline V gene (reference sequence). V gave up 5 bases and J gave up 6 bases, with 13 bases separating them. This CDR3 region has 13 residues. The CDR3 protein is CASSARQLSEAFF. The CDR3 coding sequence is TGTGCCAGCAGTGCCAGACAGTTATCTGAAGCTTTCTTT.

The chain couples TRBV20-1 to TRBJ1-2; tentatively, D is TRBD1 (5 bases). Trimming stripped 5 bases from V and 3 bases from J, with 7 bases between. The CDR3 contains 11 residues. Germline values: CDR1 DFQATT, CDR2 SNEGSKA (reference sequence). The CDR3, as DNA: TGCAGTGCTGTACAGGACTATGGCTACACCTTC. Encoded protein: CSAVQDYGYTF.

The rearrangement uses TRBV2 and TRBJ1-6; 9 bases agree with TRBD1. Trimming at V came to 2 bases and at J to 7 bases, leaving 9 bases not matched to a gene. Per germline, CDR1 SNHLY and CDR2 FYNNEI. The CDR3 is 17 amino acids. The CDR3 protein is CASSEQGQGVLNSPLHF. CDR3 DNA: TGTGCCAGCAGTGAACAGGGACAGGGCGTTCTAAATTCACCCCTCCACTTT.

The chain couples TRBV10-3 to TRBJ2-1; 10 bases line up with TRBD2. Losses at the gene ends were 4 bases for V and 7 bases for J; bases not matched to a gene: 4. Germline CDR1 and CDR2: ENHRY and SYGVKD. CDR3 size: 14 residues. For the CDR3, the DNA is TGTGCCATCAGTGTCGAGCGGGGGGGGAATGAGCAGTTCTTC. It translates to CAISVERGGNEQFF.

Note on this clone: The same CDR3 arises from other DNA sequences in this sample as well. This CDR3 reads CAWSPRDTQYF. CDR3 nucleotides: TGTGCCTGGAGTCCCCGAGATACGCAGTATTTT. J is TRBJ2-3 and V is TRBV30; D is unresolved. The V end lost 2 bases, the J end lost 5 bases, and 5 bases lay between the germline ends. The CDR3 has 11 amino acids. The germline V gene encodes CDR1 GTSNPN and CDR2 SVGIG (reference sequence).

This sequence joins TRBV7-2 and TRBJ1-1, with D hard to call. The CDR3 has 11 residues. Germline-derived CDR1 and CDR2 are SGHTA and FQGNSA. Deletions cut 5 bases from V and 11 bases from J, with 12 bases between. For the CDR3, the DNA is TGTGCCAGCAGCCACCTAGGCCCGGCTTTCTTT. It yields the protein CASSHLGPAFF. Variable domain in full (rest from reference TRBV7-2 and TRBJ1-1): GAGVSQSPSNKVTEKGKDVELRCDPISGHTALYWYRQSLGQGLEFLIYFQGNSAPDKSGLPSDRFSAERTGGSVSTLTIQRTQQEDSAVYLCASSHLGPAFFGQGTRLTVV.

This clone turned up a few times. The V and J genes are TRBV2 and TRBJ2-7; no clear D gene. The CDR3 contains 12 residues. Between the trimmed V and J ends, which lost 7 bases and 5 bases, there was a span of 12 bases. Germline V gene data show CDR1 as SNHLY and CDR2 as FYNNEI. The CDR3 nucleotides read TGTGCCAGCAAGTATGCTGCTAACGAGCAGTACTTC. As protein: CASKYAANEQYF.

This clone was found once. J is TRBJ1-2 and V is TRBV5-1, with D uncertain. This CDR3 is built from 16 residues. V lost 0 bases to trimming and J lost 8 bases, with 20 bases between them. Germline CDR1 is SGHRS and CDR2 is YFSETQ. In nucleotides, the CDR3 is TGCGCCAGCAGCTTGGGCGCTTCGACTTCAACGGTGGGCTACACCTTC. Translation: CASSLGASTSTVGYTF.